This T cell receptor beta chain was sequenced in a study of blood T cell repertoires in COVID-19. In the study overall: T cells, B-cell-depleted T cells, or PBMCs supplied cDNA or gDNA.

The table came from immunoSEQ multiplex PCR; TCRdb's copy has only in-frame clones and leaves some out. The top ten hold roughly 1.4% of the sample, which has under 450,000 clones, over 75% seen once. Seattle enrolled patients during active infection and tracked them longitudinally. The sequencing sample was made of peripheral blood. This clonotype was sampled from a woman aged 40 to 49 with COVID-19, enrolled during active disease.

The CDR3 nucleotides are TGTGCCAGCAGTGAGGGACAGGGGTTGGGAGAGACCCAGTACTTC. Protein sequence: CASSEGQGLGETQYF. This chain links TRBV6-1 with TRBJ2-5; 10 positions match TRBD1. Trimming at V came to 3 bases and at J to 4 bases, leaving 5 bases not matched to a gene. This CDR3 is built from 15 residues. CDR1 is MNHNS and CDR2 is SASEGT in the germline V gene.